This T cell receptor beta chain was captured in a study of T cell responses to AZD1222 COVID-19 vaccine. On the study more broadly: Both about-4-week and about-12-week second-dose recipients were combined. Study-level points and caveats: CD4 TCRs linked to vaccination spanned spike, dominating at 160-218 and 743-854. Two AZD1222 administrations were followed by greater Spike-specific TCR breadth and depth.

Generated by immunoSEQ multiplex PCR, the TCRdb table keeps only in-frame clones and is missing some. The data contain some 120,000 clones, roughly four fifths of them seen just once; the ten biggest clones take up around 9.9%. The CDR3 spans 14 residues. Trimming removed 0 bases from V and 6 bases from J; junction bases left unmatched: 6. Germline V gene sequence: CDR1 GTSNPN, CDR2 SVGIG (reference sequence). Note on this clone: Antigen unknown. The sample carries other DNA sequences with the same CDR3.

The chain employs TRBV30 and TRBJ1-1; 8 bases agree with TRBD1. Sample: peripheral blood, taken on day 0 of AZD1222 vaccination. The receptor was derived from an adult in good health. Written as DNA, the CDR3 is TGTGCCTGGAGTGTACTTGGACAGGGCGCTGAAGCTTTCTTT. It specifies CAWSVLGQGAEAFF.